The rows below give T cell receptor beta chains drawn from one sample of a study of cytomegalovirus exposure and HLA in healthy donors. Sequencing was performed with immunoSEQ multiplex PCR; in TCRdb, only in-frame clones are kept and a portion is missing. The profile covers 100,000 to 150,000 clones, with roughly two thirds appearing a single time and about 1.5% taken by the ten largest. The sample comprised PBMCs. The source of these receptors is a man between 25 and 39 years old in good health and CMV-seropositive. The CDR3 runs from the conserved cysteine through the conserved F or W. A D gene is named only where the DNA matches it firmly. Size tells how often a clone was seen (once, few, many) or the class of an expanded clone, and some rows leave it out.

TGTGCCAGCAGCTCCCTTATGAGGAACGAGCAGTACTTC	CASSSLMRNEQYF	-	TRBV5-4	TRBJ2-7	-
TGTGCCAGCAGTGTTCAGGGCCTAGTGCAGGCCGGGGAGCTGTTTTTT	CASSVQGLVQAGELFF	-	TRBV27	TRBJ2-2	-
TGTGCCAGCAGACGGATATCGGGCTCTGGAAACACCATATATTTT	CASRRISGSGNTIYF	-	TRBV13	TRBJ1-3	-
TGTGCCAGCAGACCGGGACAGGGTAAATTAGAGCAGTACTTC	CASRPGQGKLEQYF	-	TRBV6-5	TRBJ2-7	TRBD1
TGTGCCAGCAGCTTGGACAGGGCTGGGGCCAACGTCCTGACTTTC	CASSLDRAGANVLTF	few	TRBV7-2	TRBJ2-6	TRBD1
TGTGCCAGCAGCCCGACTATCACCGGGGAGCTGTTTTTT	CASSPTITGELFF	-	TRBV14	TRBJ2-2	-
TGTGCCAGCAGCTTAATGCTCTCCAGCAATGAGCAGTTCTTC	CASSLMLSSNEQFF	-	TRBV7-3	TRBJ2-1	-
TGTGCCAGCAGCCCAGGCATTGAGATGGGGAGCTATGGCTACACCTTC	CASSPGIEMGSYGYTF	-	TRBV9	TRBJ1-2	-
TGCGCCAGCAGGAGGGGGTACCAGGCTCAATTTTACGAGCAGTACTTC	CASRRGYQAQFYEQYF	-	TRBV23-1	TRBJ2-7	-
TGTGCCAGCAGCCGTCGGACAGGGGGCGACTATGGCTACACCTTC	CASSRRTGGDYGYTF	-	TRBV5-6	TRBJ1-2	TRBD1
TGTGCCAGCCGCGGGCCACAGCCCGACGAGCAGTACTTC	CASRGPQPDEQYF	few	TRBV2	TRBJ2-7	-
TGTGCCAGCAGCGTAGACCCCGGGCGGGAGGGTAAATCCTACAATGAGCAGTTCTTC	CASSVDPGREGKSYNEQFF	once	TRBV9	TRBJ2-1	TRBD2
TGCGCCAGCAGCCAGGGGACAGAAATAAACATTCAGTACTTC	CASSQGTEINIQYF	-	TRBV4-1	TRBJ2-4	TRBD1
TGTGCCAGCAGTACGGACTACAACACTAACGGGGAGCTGTTTTTT	CASSTDYNTNGELFF	few	TRBV28	TRBJ2-2	-
TGTGCCAGTAGTGTCCGGGACAGCTTCGATACGCAGTATTTT	CASSVRDSFDTQYF	once	TRBV19	TRBJ2-3	TRBD1
TGTGCCAGCAGCCAAGATCTGGGACAGCCATCTAGCACAGATACGCAGTATTTT	CASSQDLGQPSSTDTQYF	-	TRBV14	TRBJ2-3	TRBD1
TGCGCCAGCAGCTCGTTAGCGGGACGCACAGATACGCAGTATTTT	CASSSLAGRTDTQYF	few	TRBV5-1	TRBJ2-3	TRBD2
TGTGCCAGCAGGAACACAGGGTTGAACACTGAAGCTTTCTTT	CASRNTGLNTEAFF	once	TRBV6-1	TRBJ1-1	-
TGCGCCAGCAGCCACCCGACTGCAACCGGAAGGTATTTT	CASSHPTATGRYF	-	TRBV4-1	TRBJ2-3	-
TGTGCCAGCAGTGAATTTCACAGGGGGGAGAACACTGAAGCTTTCTTT	CASSEFHRGENTEAFF	-	TRBV25-1	TRBJ1-1	TRBD1
TGTGCCAGCAGCCAAGATTATTTATCGGCGGGATGGGACGAGCAGTACTTC	CASSQDYLSAGWDEQYF	-	TRBV4-2	TRBJ2-7	-
TGTGCCAGCAGCTTAGCTCCCCAGACCTACAATGAGCAGTTCTTC	CASSLAPQTYNEQFF	-	TRBV11-1	TRBJ2-1	-
TGTGCCAGCAGCTCGGACAGGGGGGACACCGGGGAGCTGTTTTTT	CASSSDRGDTGELFF	few	TRBV13	TRBJ2-2	TRBD1
TGCGCCAGCAGCTTGGGGTACAGCCTCCCCTACGAGCAGTACTTC	CASSLGYSLPYEQYF	-	TRBV5-1	TRBJ2-7	-
TGTGCCAGCAGCCCCGGGACTAGCGGACTAGCCAAAAACATTCAGTACTTC	CASSPGTSGLAKNIQYF	-	TRBV7-6	TRBJ2-4	TRBD2
TGTGCCAGCAGGGACAGGGATGAAAAACTGTTTTTT	CASRDRDEKLFF	-	TRBV2	TRBJ1-4	TRBD1
TGTGCCAGCAGCGTGGGCCTAGCGGTAAGCACAGATACGCAGTATTTT	CASSVGLAVSTDTQYF	-	TRBV9	TRBJ2-3	TRBD2
TGCAGCGTTGTTGTCGCGAGCCCTGGAAACACCATATATTTT	CSVVVASPGNTIYF	-	TRBV29-1	TRBJ1-3	-
TGTGCCAGCTCAGCCGGACAGGGTACTTTGTACGAGCAGTACTTC	CASSAGQGTLYEQYF	-	TRBV18	TRBJ2-7	TRBD1
TGCGCCAGCAGCCAAGAACGACTAGCGGGTTACAATGAGCAGTTCTTC	CASSQERLAGYNEQFF	-	TRBV4-1	TRBJ2-1	TRBD2
TGTGCCAGCAGCTTGGCACGGGGTGGGGAGACCCAGTACTTC	CASSLARGGETQYF	-	TRBV5-4	TRBJ2-5	-